The 20 T cell receptor beta chains in this list originate from one sample, sequenced in a study of blood T cell repertoires in COVID-19. The assay was immunoSEQ multiplex PCR, and TCRdb's table has in-frame clones only and misses some. In the table there are around 57,000 clones, around 90% of which are singletons. Specimen: peripheral blood. The source is a woman older than 75 with active COVID-19.

J is TRBJ1-1 and V is TRBV5-1; the D is unclear. V was clipped by 2 bases and J by 0 bases, with 11 bases between them. CDR3 length: 15 amino acids. Germline CDR1 SGHRS, CDR2 YFSETQ. This CDR3 reads CASSFNTAMNTEAFF. The CDR3 bases are TGCGCCAGCAGCTTCAATACAGCCATGAACACTGAAGCTTTCTTT.

The chain employs TRBV18 and TRBJ2-7; 11 nucleotides line up with TRBD1. Germline loops: CDR1 KGHSH, CDR2 LQKENI. With 1 base clipped from V and 4 bases from J, the junction kept 3 bases outside the gene matches. This CDR3 comprises 15 residues. Here the CDR3 DNA reads TGTGCCAGCTCACCACGGGACAGGGGGGTTTACGAGCAGTACTTC. Encoded protein: CASSPRDRGVYEQYF.

The chain uses TRBV4-1 and TRBJ2-1, with 9 bases fitting TRBD2. Looked up from germline, CDR1 is MGHRA and CDR2 is YSYEKL. The CDR3 is 17 residues long. With V trimmed by 0 bases and J by 5 bases, 8 bases remained unmatched. DNA of the CDR3: TGCGCCAGCAGCCAAGAGGGCGGGGGGGCAGAGGACAATGAGCAGTTCTTC. It codes for CASSQEGGGAEDNEQFF.

J is TRBJ2-6 and V is TRBV28, with 9 positions matching TRBD1. In germline, CDR1 is MDHEN, CDR2 SYDVKM. J gave up 2 bases and V 7 bases, and 6 bases lay outside the gene matches. The CDR3 is 16 amino acids. The chain's CDR3 is CASKLGTGPGANVLTF. The CDR3 DNA reads as TGTGCCAGCAAGTTAGGGACAGGGCCTGGGGCCAACGTCCTGACTTTC.

The chain couples TRBV9 to TRBJ2-3, with 9 bases fitting TRBD2. J lost 5 bases, V lost 2 bases, and 6 bases had no gene match. Germline CDR1 is SGDLS and CDR2 is YYNGEE. The length of the CDR3 is 15 residues. The CDR3 sequence: CASSVGGGALDTQYF. CDR3 DNA: TGTGCCAGCAGCGTCGGCGGGGGGGCCCTAGATACGCAGTATTTT.

This chain joins TRBV6-1 and TRBJ1-4; D gene uncertain. Germline lookup yields CDR1 MNHNS and CDR2 SASEGT. V lost 4 bases, J lost 0 bases, and 15 bases lay in between. The CDR3 has 17 amino acids. The CDR3 sequence is CASSARYSKTTNEKLFF. In nucleotides, the CDR3 is TGTGCCAGCAGTGCTCGGTATAGCAAGACAACTAATGAAAAACTGTTTTTT.

This clone was seen only once. V is TRBV13 and J is TRBJ2-7; TRBD2 might be the D (6 bases). The CDR3 has 14 amino acids. V was pared by 3 bases and J by 6 bases, with 15 bases between. The germline V gene encodes CDR1 PRHDT and CDR2 FYEKMQ (reference sequence). The CDR3 DNA reads TGTGCCAGCAGCTTTCGCGCGGGGCGGCGCGAGCAGTACTTC. Its protein is CASSFRAGRREQYF.

This clone was found once. The rearrangement links TRBV5-1 to TRBJ1-2; D ambiguous. Trimming pared 0 bases from V and 2 bases from J, leaving 8 bases between. The CDR3 is 14 amino acids. Germline V gene sequence: CDR1 SGHRS, CDR2 YFSETQ. The CDR3 loop reads CASSLGSSNYGYTF. CDR3 bases: TGCGCCAGCAGCTTGGGGAGCTCCAACTATGGCTACACCTTC.

This chain joins TRBV28 and TRBJ1-1, with 9 bases fitting TRBD1. This CDR3 is built from 14 residues. The junction had 8 bases not matched to a gene; V was cut back by 8 bases and J by 4 bases. Per the germline V gene, CDR1 is MDHEN and CDR2 is SYDVKM. The CDR3 sequence: CASRTGTGTTEAFF. CDR3 nucleotides: TGTGCCAGCCGAACCGGGACAGGGACCACTGAAGCTTTCTTT.

V is TRBV2 and J is TRBJ2-2, with D tentatively TRBD2 (7 bases). Germline V gene sequence: CDR1 SNHLY, CDR2 FYNNEI. This CDR3 contains 17 residues. V lost 2 bases, J lost 4 bases, and 17 bases lay in between. The CDR3 nucleotides read TGTGCCAGCAGTGAACTTTTTGGCGGGGGCCTCACCGGGGAGCTGTTTTTT. It encodes CASSELFGGGLTGELFF.

This rearrangement joins TRBV6-2 or TRBV6-3 to TRBJ2-1; D gene unclear. The CDR3 totals 16 residues. The germline CDR1 and CDR2 sequences are MNHEY and SVGEGT. The V gene lost 0 bases and the J gene lost 1 base, with 10 bases spanning the gap. CDR3 region: CASSYSWSRSYNEQFF. CDR3 sequence (DNA): TGTGCCAGCAGTTACTCTTGGAGTCGATCCTACAATGAGCAGTTCTTC.

The V call is TRBV4-3, the J call TRBJ1-4; 9 nucleotides agree with TRBD1. CDR3 length: 15 residues. Losses at the gene ends were 0 bases for V and 8 bases for J; bases not matched to a gene: 4. Per germline, CDR1 LGHNA and CDR2 YSLEER. CDR3 nucleotide sequence: TGCGCCAGCAGCCAAGATAGGGACAGGGAGGAAAAACTGTTTTTT. This codes for CASSQDRDREEKLFF.

The V and J genes are TRBV7-2 and TRBJ2-5, with 9 bases aligning to TRBD1. Per germline, CDR1 SGHTA and CDR2 FQGNSA. This CDR3 has 14 residues. Losses at the gene ends were 6 bases for V and 3 bases for J; bases not matched to a gene: 5. The CDR3, as DNA: TGTGCCAGCAGTTCCGGGACAGGGAAAGAGACCCAGTACTTC. Encoded protein: CASSSGTGKETQYF.

The chain links TRBV5-6 to TRBJ1-4; D perhaps matches TRBD1 (6 bases). The CDR3 has 18 amino acids. CDR1 SGHDT and CDR2 YYEEEE come from the germline V gene. Trimming cost V 2 bases and J 6 bases, with 23 bases left between them. CDR3 region: CASSLRQDQRWADEKLFF. CDR3 DNA: TGTGCCAGCAGCTTAAGACAGGACCAAAGATGGGCAGATGAAAAACTGTTTTTT.

The chain links TRBV19 to TRBJ1-2; TRBD1 matches at 8 bases. CDR3 length equals 13 residues. V gave up 0 bases and J gave up 7 bases; unmatched junction bases: 1. Germline CDR1 is LNHDA and CDR2 is SQIVND (reference sequence). DNA for the CDR3: TGTGCCAGTAGTATAGATCAGGGGGCTGGCTACACCTTC. It is translated as CASSIDQGAGYTF.

This chain joins TRBV18 and TRBJ2-7; D is possibly TRBD1 (6 bases). The length of the CDR3 is 13 residues. The germline CDR1 and CDR2 sequences are KGHSH and LQKENI. V was trimmed by 6 bases and J by 5 bases, leaving 14 bases between them. The CDR3 loop reads CASSPLTGNEQYF. CDR3 nucleotides: TGTGCCAGCTCCCCTTTAACAGGGAACGAGCAGTACTTC.

The CDR3 here is CASSESGGAYEQYF. In DNA, the CDR3 is TGTGCCAGCAGTGAGAGCGGGGGGGCCTACGAGCAGTACTTC. The chain has TRBV2 and TRBJ2-7; 10 nucleotides line up with TRBD2. CDR3 length equals 14 residues. V shed 3 bases, J shed 2 bases, and the junction held 1 base outside the gene matches. The germline V gene encodes CDR1 SNHLY and CDR2 FYNNEI.

This clone was found once. The chain links TRBV7-2 to TRBJ1-5, with D possibly matching TRBD1 (5 bases). Germline V gene data show CDR1 as SGHTA and CDR2 as FQGNSA. V lost 5 bases, J lost 0 bases, and 11 bases lay in between. The CDR3 length is 15 residues. As DNA, the CDR3 is TGTGCCAGCAGCCCGGACACTTATAGCAATCAGCCCCAGCATTTT. Translated, it gives CASSPDTYSNQPQHF.

The chain couples TRBV29-1 to TRBJ2-3; 10 bases line up with TRBD2. The length of the CDR3 is 15 residues. From germline, CDR1 is SQVTM and CDR2 ANQGSEA. The junction had 6 bases not matched to a gene; V was cut back by 2 bases and J by 4 bases. DNA of the CDR3: TGCAGCGTTGAATCCGCTAGCGGGGGCCCAGATACGCAGTATTTT. Residues: CSVESASGGPDTQYF.

This clone was observed once. The chain recombines TRBV7-2 with TRBJ1-1; tentative D call: TRBD1 (5 bases). The CDR3 loop spans 15 amino acids. Deletions cut 2 bases from V and 5 bases from J, with 15 bases between. Germline CDR1 reads SGHTA; CDR2 reads FQGNSA. For the CDR3, the DNA is TGTGCCAGCAGCTTAACAAGTGGGGCTGTAACTGAAGCTTTCTTT. It is translated as CASSLTSGAVTEAFF. The complete variable domain, with remaining parts taken from reference TRBV7-2 and TRBJ1-1, reads GAGVSQSPSNKVTEKGKDVELRCDPISGHTALYWYRQSLGQGLEFLIYFQGNSAPDKSGLPSDRFSAERTGGSVSTLTIQRTQQEDSAVYLCASSLTSGAVTEAFFGQGTRLTVV.